This TCR beta chain came from a study of cytomegalovirus exposure and HLA in healthy donors. Findings of the study overall: A link between a missense DCLRE1C variant and TCR beta V- and J-gene trimming emerged from a later analysis. A later analysis showed HLA-associated TCR beta chains outstripping equally common others in clonal expansion. As was reported, the HLA-A and HLA-B alleles of most subjects were accurately predicted from TCR beta sequences. Apart from CMV serostatus, no immune exposure information was available.

About this clone: Its antigen is unknown.

The primer mix had 60 Vbeta and 13 Jbeta primers. Data came from immunoSEQ multiplex PCR; TCRdb stores just in-frame clones and leaves some out. The data show 130,000 or so clones, about 76% seen once. Germline V gene lookup returns CDR1 SGHAT and CDR2 FQNNGV. The CDR3 spans 11 residues. Trimming shortened V by 4 bases and J by 3 bases, and 4 bases separated the two germline ends. The sequence was obtained from a man between 35 and 55 years old in good health and CMV-seropositive. The V call is TRBV11-2, the J call TRBJ2-7, with unresolved D. The source material was PBMCs. CDR3: CASSSFYEQYF. The DNA of the CDR3 is TGTGCCAGCAGCTCCTTCTACGAGCAGTACTTC.